This T cell receptor (beta chain) originates from a study of cytotoxic CD8 clonotypes in ibrutinib-treated CLL. Study background: Researchers reported about a dozen relapsed/refractory and some 14 treatment-naive patients, 17 to 18 of them IGHV unmutated. Broader study findings: Baseline clonality, higher than in age-matched healthy donors, tracked circulating CD8+ T-cell counts.

Method: immunoSEQ multiplex PCR; TCRdb's copy keeps in-frame clones and lacks some. The repertoire holds roughly 200,000 clones, with about three quarters as singletons. The CDR3 extends over 15 amino acids. V gave up 8 bases and J gave up 1 base, with 18 bases separating them. Per germline, CDR1 SGHRS and CDR2 YFSETQ. A word on this clone: Its antigen is not identified.

This clonotype was obtained from a human donor with chronic lymphocytic leukemia. This specimen consisted of PBMCs, obtained after 12 months of ibrutinib treatment. The chain uses TRBV5-1 and TRBJ1-2; weak D call: TRBD1 (5 bases). The CDR3 sequence is CASKFGAGHNYGYTF. The CDR3 DNA sequence: TGCGCCAGTAAATTCGGGGCAGGTCATAACTATGGCTACACCTTC.